This T cell receptor (beta chain) was obtained from a study of OX40 agonist ivuxolimab in advanced cancers. Looking at the study overall: The dose of intravenous ivuxolimab that patients received every 2 weeks ranged from 0.01 to 10 mg/kg.

This CDR3 region has 16 residues. J was trimmed by 4 bases and V by 5 bases; bases with no gene match: 11. Germline V gene data show CDR1 as PRHDT and CDR2 as FYEKMQ (reference sequence). General observations from the study: CD8+ T cells showed, on average, more clonal expansion than CD4+ cells.

For this clone: What it binds is unknown.

The table came from immunoSEQ multiplex PCR; TCRdb's copy has only in-frame clones and leaves some out. The profile shows 45,000 to 50,000 clones, roughly 90% of them singletons. The investigators sampled blood at baseline, at cycle 4 day 1, and at cycle 7 day 1. The source was CD4+ or CD8+ T cells sorted from blood, collected in a trial of the OX40 agonist ivuxolimab. The sequence was obtained from an adult with an advanced solid tumor such as melanoma, head and neck, liver or kidney cancer. This chain links TRBV13 with TRBJ2-5; TRBD1 matches at 9 bases. The CDR3 loop reads CASSPRDRDLRETQYF. For the CDR3, the DNA is TGTGCCAGCAGCCCCCGGGACAGGGACCTCCGAGAGACCCAGTACTTC.